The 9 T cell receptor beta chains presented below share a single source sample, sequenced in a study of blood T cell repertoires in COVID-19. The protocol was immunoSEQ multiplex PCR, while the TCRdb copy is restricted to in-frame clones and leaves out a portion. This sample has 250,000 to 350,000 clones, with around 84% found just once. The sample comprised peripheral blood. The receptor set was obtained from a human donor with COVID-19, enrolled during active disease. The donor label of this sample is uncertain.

The CDR3 loop is CASSLTRLAGTGELFF. CDR3 DNA: TGTGCCAGCAGCCTTACCAGACTAGCGGGTACCGGGGAGCTGTTTTTT. The chain carries TRBV11-2 and TRBJ2-2; 10 bases agree with TRBD2. J lost 5 bases, V lost 5 bases, and 8 bases had no gene match. The CDR3 extends over 16 amino acids. Germline lookup yields CDR1 SGHAT and CDR2 FQNNGV.

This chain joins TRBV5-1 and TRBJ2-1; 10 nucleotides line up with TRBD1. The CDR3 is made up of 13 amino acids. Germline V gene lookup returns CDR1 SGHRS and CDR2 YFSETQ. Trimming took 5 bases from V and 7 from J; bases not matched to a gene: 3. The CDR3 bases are TGCGCCAGCAGAACGGGACAGGGGAATGAGCAGTTCTTC. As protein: CASRTGQGNEQFF. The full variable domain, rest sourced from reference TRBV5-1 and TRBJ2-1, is KAGVTQTPRYLIKTRGQQVTLSCSPISGHRSVSWYQQTPGQGLQFLFEYFSETQRNKGNFPGRFSGRQFSNSRSEMNVSTLELGDSALYLCASRTGQGNEQFFGPGTRLTVL.

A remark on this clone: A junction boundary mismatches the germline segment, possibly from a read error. The CDR3 DNA reads TGTGCTAGCAGCTACGGGTCTCAAGAGACCCAGTACTTC. It specifies CASSYGSQETQYF. The chain carries TRBV7-7 and TRBJ2-5; D unresolved. Germline lookup yields CDR1 SSHAT and CDR2 FNYEAQ (reference sequence). The CDR3 runs to 13 residues.

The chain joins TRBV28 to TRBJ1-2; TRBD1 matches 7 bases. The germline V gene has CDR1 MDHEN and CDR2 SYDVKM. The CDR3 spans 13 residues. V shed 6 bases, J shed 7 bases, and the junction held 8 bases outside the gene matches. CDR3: CASRFPGTVGYTF. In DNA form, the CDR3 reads TGTGCCAGCAGGTTCCCTGGGACAGTTGGCTACACCTTC.

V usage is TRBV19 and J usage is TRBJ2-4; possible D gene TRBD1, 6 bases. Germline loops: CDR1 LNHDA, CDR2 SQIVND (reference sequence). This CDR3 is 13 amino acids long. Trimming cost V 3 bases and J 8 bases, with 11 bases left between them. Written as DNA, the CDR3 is TGTGCCAGTAGTATCCCAGGGGCGGACATTCAGTACTTC. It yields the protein CASSIPGADIQYF. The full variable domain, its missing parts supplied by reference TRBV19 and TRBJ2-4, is DGGITQSPKYLFRKEGQNVTLSCEQNLNHDAMYWYRQDPGQGLRLIYYSQIVNDFQKGDIAEGYSVSREKKESFPLTVTSAQKNPTAFYLCASSIPGADIQYFGAGTRLSVL.

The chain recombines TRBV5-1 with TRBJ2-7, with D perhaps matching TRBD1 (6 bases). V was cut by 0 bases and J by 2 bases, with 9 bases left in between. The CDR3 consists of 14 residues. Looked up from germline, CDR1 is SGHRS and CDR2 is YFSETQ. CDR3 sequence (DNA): TGCGCCAGCAGCTTGGAACGGACAGCCTACGAGCAGTACTTC. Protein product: CASSLERTAYEQYF.

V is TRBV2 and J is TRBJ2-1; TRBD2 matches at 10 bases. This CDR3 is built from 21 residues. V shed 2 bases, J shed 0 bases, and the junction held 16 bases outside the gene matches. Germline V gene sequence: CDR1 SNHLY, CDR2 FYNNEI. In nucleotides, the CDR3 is TGTGCCAGCAGTGAATCCACTACATGGACTAGCGGTATTAGCTCCTACAATGAGCAGTTCTTC. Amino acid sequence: CASSESTTWTSGISSYNEQFF.

This CDR3 reads CASSPSGRVRGNEQFF. As DNA, the CDR3 is TGTGCCAGCAGCCCCAGCGGGAGGGTGAGGGGCAATGAGCAGTTCTTC. V is TRBV7-2 and J is TRBJ2-1; 10 nucleotides align to TRBD2. V shed 5 bases, J shed 6 bases, and the junction held 10 bases outside the gene matches. This CDR3 spans 16 amino acids. Germline loops: CDR1 SGHTA, CDR2 FQGNSA.

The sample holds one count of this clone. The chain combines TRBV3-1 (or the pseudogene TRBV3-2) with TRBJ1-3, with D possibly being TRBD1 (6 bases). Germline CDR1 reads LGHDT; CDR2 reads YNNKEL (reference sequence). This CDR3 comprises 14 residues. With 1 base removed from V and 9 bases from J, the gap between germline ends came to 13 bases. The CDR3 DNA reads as TGTGCCAGCAGCCAAGTTGGGGGCACTACCACCATATATTTT. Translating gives CASSQVGGTTTIYF.